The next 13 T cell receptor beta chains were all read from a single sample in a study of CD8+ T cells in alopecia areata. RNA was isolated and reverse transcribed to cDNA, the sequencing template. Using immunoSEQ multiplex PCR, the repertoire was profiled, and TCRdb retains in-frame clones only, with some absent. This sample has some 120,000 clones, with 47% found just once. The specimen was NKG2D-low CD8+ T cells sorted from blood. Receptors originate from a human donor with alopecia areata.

The CDR3 loop reads CASSLPSGPVPEDTQYF. For the CDR3, the DNA is TGCGCCAGCAGCTTGCCTAGCGGTCCGGTACCGGAAGATACGCAGTATTTT. The V and J genes are TRBV5-1 and TRBJ2-3; 7 bases line up with TRBD2. The CDR3 sequence is 17 residues long. The V gene end was trimmed by 1 base and the J gene end by 5 bases; junction bases not matched to a gene: 13. Germline CDR1 SGHRS, CDR2 YFSETQ.

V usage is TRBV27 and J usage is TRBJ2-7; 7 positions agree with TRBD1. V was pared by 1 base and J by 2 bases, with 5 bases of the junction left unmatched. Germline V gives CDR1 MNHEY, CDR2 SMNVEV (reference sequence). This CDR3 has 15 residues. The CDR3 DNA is TGTGCCAGCAGTTTATTCGCGACAGGGACCTACGAGCAGTACTTC. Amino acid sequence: CASSLFATGTYEQYF.

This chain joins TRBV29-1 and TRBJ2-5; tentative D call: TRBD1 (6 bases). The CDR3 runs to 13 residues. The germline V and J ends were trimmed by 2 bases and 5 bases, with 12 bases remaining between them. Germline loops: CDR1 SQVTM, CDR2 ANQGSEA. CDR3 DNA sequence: TGCAGCGTTGAACGGGACACCGGGGAGACCCAGTACTTC. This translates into CSVERDTGETQYF.

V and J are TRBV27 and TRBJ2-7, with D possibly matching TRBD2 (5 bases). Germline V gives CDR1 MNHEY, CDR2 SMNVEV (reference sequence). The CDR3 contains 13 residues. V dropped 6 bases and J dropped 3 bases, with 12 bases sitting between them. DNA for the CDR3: TGTGCCAGCAGAAGCCTAGCCGACTACGAGCAGTACTTC. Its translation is CASRSLADYEQYF.

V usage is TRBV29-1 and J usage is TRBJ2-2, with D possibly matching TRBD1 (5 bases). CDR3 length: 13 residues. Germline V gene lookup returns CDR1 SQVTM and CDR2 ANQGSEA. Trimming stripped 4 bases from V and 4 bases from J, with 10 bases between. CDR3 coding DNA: TGCAGCGTTGGGACACCCTCCACCGGGGAGCTGTTTTTT. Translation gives CSVGTPSTGELFF.

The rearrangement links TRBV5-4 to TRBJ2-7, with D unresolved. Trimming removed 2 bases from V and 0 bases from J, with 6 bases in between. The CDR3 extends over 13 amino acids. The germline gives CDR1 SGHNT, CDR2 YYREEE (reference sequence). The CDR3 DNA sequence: TGTGCCAGCAGCTTTAGCAACTCCTACGAGCAGTACTTC. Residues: CASSFSNSYEQYF.

The CDR3 DNA reads TGTGCCAGCAGCTTATACAGGGGCACTGAAGCTTTCTTT. It is translated as CASSLYRGTEAFF. The V call is TRBV7-9, the J call TRBJ1-1, with 7 bases lining up with TRBD1. The CDR3 sequence is 13 residues long. The germline V gene has CDR1 SEHNR and CDR2 FQNEAQ (reference sequence). The V and J ends lost 2 bases and 4 bases, in that order; junction bases with no gene match: 1.

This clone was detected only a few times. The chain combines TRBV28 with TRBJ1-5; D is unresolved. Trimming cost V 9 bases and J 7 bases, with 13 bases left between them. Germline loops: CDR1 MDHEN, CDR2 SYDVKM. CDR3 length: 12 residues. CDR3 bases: TGTGCCAGTAGGACGGGCGGCCAGCCCCAGCATTTT. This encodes CASRTGGQPQHF.

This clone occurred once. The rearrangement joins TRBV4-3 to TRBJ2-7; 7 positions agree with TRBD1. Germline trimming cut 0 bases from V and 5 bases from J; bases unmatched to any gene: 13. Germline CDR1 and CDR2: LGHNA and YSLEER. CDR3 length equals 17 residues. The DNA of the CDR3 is TGCGCCAGCAGCCAAGATCATCCAGGGGGTGACGGGAACGAGCAGTACTTC. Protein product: CASSQDHPGGDGNEQYF.

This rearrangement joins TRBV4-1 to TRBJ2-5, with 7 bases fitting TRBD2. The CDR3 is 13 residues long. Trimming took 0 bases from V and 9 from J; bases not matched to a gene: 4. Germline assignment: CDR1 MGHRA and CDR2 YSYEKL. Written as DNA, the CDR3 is TGCGCCAGCAGCCAAGAAAGGGGAGGGGCCCAGTACTTC. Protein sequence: CASSQERGGAQYF.

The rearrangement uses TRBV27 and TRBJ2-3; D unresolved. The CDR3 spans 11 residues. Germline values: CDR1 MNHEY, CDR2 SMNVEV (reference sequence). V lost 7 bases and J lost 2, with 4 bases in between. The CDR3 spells CASIHTDTQYF. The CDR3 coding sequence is TGTGCCAGCATACACACAGATACGCAGTATTTT.

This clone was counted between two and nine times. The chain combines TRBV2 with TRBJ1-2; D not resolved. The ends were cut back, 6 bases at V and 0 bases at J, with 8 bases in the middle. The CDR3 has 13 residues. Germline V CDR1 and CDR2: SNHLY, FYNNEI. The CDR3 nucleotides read TGTGCCAGCAGCGAGACAACTAACTATGGCTACACCTTC. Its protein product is CASSETTNYGYTF.

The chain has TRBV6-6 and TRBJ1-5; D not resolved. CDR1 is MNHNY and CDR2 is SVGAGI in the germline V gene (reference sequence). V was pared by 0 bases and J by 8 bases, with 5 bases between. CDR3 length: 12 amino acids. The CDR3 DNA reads TGTGCCAGCAGTTACTCGACCGAGCCCCAGCATTTT. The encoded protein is CASSYSTEPQHF.